This T cell receptor beta chain originates from a study of shared clonotypes between healthy human individuals. CDR3 length: 15 amino acids. V gave up 4 bases and J gave up 3 bases; unmatched junction bases: 4. Germline CDR1 and CDR2: MRHNA and SNTAGT. The run depth of the assay was deep. Clones were read by immunoSEQ multiplex PCR, and TCRdb kept only the in-frame ones, dropping some. The table has roughly 450,000 clones, roughly 78% seen once. Within Nashville, Tennessee resided all donors, each a Caucasian adult. The TCR was taken from a woman aged 40 to 50 in good health. Some clones in this sample may be carry-over from other donors' samples. The chain combines TRBV6-4 with TRBJ2-1; 9 nucleotides match TRBD2. The specimen was PBMCs. DNA for the CDR3: TGTGCCAGCAGTGTAGCTAGCGGGGACTACAATGAGCAGTTCTTC. It is translated as CASSVASGDYNEQFF.